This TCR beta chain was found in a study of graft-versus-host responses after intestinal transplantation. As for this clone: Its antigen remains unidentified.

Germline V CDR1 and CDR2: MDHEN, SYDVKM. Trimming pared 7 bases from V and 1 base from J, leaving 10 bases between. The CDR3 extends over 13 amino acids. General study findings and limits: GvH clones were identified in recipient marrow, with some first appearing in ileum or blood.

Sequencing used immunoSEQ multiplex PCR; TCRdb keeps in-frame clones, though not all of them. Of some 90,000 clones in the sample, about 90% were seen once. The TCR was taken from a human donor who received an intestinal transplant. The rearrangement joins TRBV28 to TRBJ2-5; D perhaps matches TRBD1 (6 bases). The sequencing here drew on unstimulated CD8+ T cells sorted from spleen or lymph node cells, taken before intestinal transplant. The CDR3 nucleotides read TGTGCCAGCACCCAGACAGGCCAAGAGACCCAGTACTTC. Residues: CASTQTGQETQYF.